These T cell receptor beta chains were read from a single sample in a study of cytomegalovirus exposure and HLA in healthy donors. Sequencing used immunoSEQ multiplex PCR; TCRdb keeps in-frame clones, though not all of them. The sample holds 110,000 to 150,000 clones, 70% to 75% seen once. The sequenced sample was PBMCs. These receptors were obtained from a woman in her twenties or thirties in good health and CMV-seronegative. Each CDR3 is given with its conserved first and last residue. Each record gives: clone size, D gene, V gene, J gene, CDR3 protein, CDR3 DNA. The D gene is left open where the match is weak. Where a row states a size, it is once, few, many or the class of an expanded clone; other rows omit it.

NA	TRBD2	TRBV7-6	TRBJ2-5	CASMPGGGETQYF	TGTGCCAGCATGCCGGGGGGTGGGGAGACCCAGTACTTC
NA	TRBD1	TRBV5-6	TRBJ1-2	CASSLTGGVNYYGYTF	TGTGCCAGCAGCTTGACAGGGGGGGTAAATTACTATGGCTACACCTTC
few	TRBD1	TRBV9	TRBJ2-5	CASSVEGNRGFQETQYF	TGTGCCAGCAGCGTAGAAGGGAACAGGGGCTTCCAAGAGACCCAGTACTTC
few	NA	TRBV28	TRBJ1-6	CASSDNSSPLHF	TGTGCCAGCAGCGATAACAGTTCACCCCTCCACTTT
NA	NA	TRBV27	TRBJ2-3	CASSFALGAGTDTQYF	TGTGCCAGCAGTTTCGCCCTCGGAGCGGGCACAGATACGCAGTATTTT
NA	TRBD1	TRBV5-1	TRBJ1-1	CASSPGDRGWRNTEAFF	TGCGCCAGCAGCCCCGGGGACAGGGGCTGGCGGAACACTGAAGCTTTCTTT
NA	TRBD1	TRBV5-1	TRBJ2-7	CASSPGQEPEQYF	TGCGCCAGCAGCCCAGGACAGGAACCAGAGCAGTACTTC
NA	NA	TRBV19	TRBJ1-5	CASKGEAVGGQPQHF	TGTGCCAGTAAGGGAGAAGCGGTCGGAGGTCAGCCCCAGCATTTT
NA	NA	TRBV7-6	TRBJ1-6	CASSLSVGENSPLHF	TGTGCCAGCAGCTTAAGCGTCGGTGAGAATTCACCCCTCCACTTT
NA	NA	TRBV11-2	TRBJ2-5	CASSLGWDTFQETQYF	TGTGCCAGCAGCTTAGGATGGGACACATTTCAAGAGACCCAGTACTTC
NA	NA	TRBV5-4	TRBJ2-4	CASSLDGGINIQYF	TGTGCCAGCAGCTTGGATGGCGGGATAAACATTCAGTACTTC
NA	NA	TRBV5-6	TRBJ2-5	CASSFRDRETQYF	TGTGCCAGCAGCTTTAGAGATCGGGAGACCCAGTACTTC
NA	NA	TRBV7-9	TRBJ2-3	CASLRDPTDTQYF	TGTGCCAGCTTGCGGGATCCAACAGATACGCAGTATTTT
NA	NA	TRBV5-4	TRBJ2-2	CASSAQQGTGELFF	TGTGCCAGCAGCGCGCAACAGGGAACCGGGGAGCTGTTTTTT